These T cell receptor beta chains were read from a single sample in a study of shared clonotypes between healthy human individuals. Sequencing used immunoSEQ multiplex PCR; TCRdb keeps in-frame clones, though not all of them. The repertoire has more than 2,000,000 clones, more than 90% of them found once; the top ten carry around 0.14%. Specimen: naive CD4+ T cells sorted from blood. The receptors stem from a man aged 18-30 years in good health. Both conserved end residues are part of each CDR3. Each record gives: clone size, D gene, V gene, J gene, CDR3 DNA, CDR3 protein. D genes are given only for firm matches. A clone size is listed for some rows: how often the clone was seen (once, few, many), or a class if it is expanded.

>-|-|TRBV28|TRBJ2-1
TGTGCCAGCAGTTTTGCCCTGGTCAATGAGCAGTTCTTC
CASSFALVNEQFF
>-|-|TRBV6-1|TRBJ1-2
TGTGCCAGCAGTGAACTTTCCCTCCTCTATGGCTACACCTTC
CASSELSLLYGYTF
>-|-|TRBV30|TRBJ2-2
TGTGCCTGGAGTAGAAGGACCGGGGAGCTGTTTTTT
CAWSRRTGELFF
>-|TRBD1|TRBV27|TRBJ2-5
TGTGCCAGCAGTCCGGCCGAGGGACAGCAAGAGACCCAGTACTTC
CASSPAEGQQETQYF
>-|TRBD1|TRBV7-8|TRBJ1-1
TGTGCCAGCAGCACGGGACAGGGGGCGTTGGCTTTCTTT
CASSTGQGALAFF
>-|-|TRBV5-1|TRBJ2-5
TGCGCCAGCAGCTTGGGGGGTATTCAAGAGACCCAGTACTTC
CASSLGGIQETQYF
>-|-|TRBV5-1|TRBJ2-2
TGCGCCAGCAGCTTACAGGTGGCGAACACCGGGGAGCTGTTTTTT
CASSLQVANTGELFF
>-|-|TRBV7-9|TRBJ2-6
TGTGCCAGCAGCTTAATGGACCGAAGCTCTGGGGCCAACGTCCTGACTTTC
CASSLMDRSSGANVLTF
>-|-|TRBV2|TRBJ2-2
TGTGCCAGCTGGACGGCGGGGCGGGTGGGAAACACCGGGGAGCTGTTTTTT
CASWTAGRVGNTGELFF
>-|-|TRBV7-9|TRBJ2-1
TGTGCCAGCAGCTTAGTGTTAGGGGAGCAGTTCTTC
CASSLVLGEQFF
>-|TRBD1|TRBV9|TRBJ1-3
TGTGCCAGCAGCGGGGGACAGGGGGCCGAAAACACCATATATTTT
CASSGGQGAENTIYF
>-|-|TRBV5-4|TRBJ2-7
TGTGCCAGCAGCCGCGCCAACTACGAGCAGTACTTC
CASSRANYEQYF
>-|-|TRBV28|TRBJ1-6
TGTGCCAGCAGCATGAGGGGGGCCTTCCTTAATTCACCCCTCCACTTT
CASSMRGAFLNSPLHF
>-|TRBD2|TRBV5-1|TRBJ2-4
TGCGCCAGCAGCTTGTCGGCTAGCGGGGCCAAAAACATTCAGTACTTC
CASSLSASGAKNIQYF
>-|TRBD1|TRBV28|TRBJ2-2
TGTGCCAGCAGTTTACTTATCGGCAGGGGGTACACCGGGGAGCTGTTTTTT
CASSLLIGRGYTGELFF
>-|TRBD1|TRBV11-2|TRBJ2-3
TGTGCCAGCAGCTCTACAGGGGGTAACACAGATACGCAGTATTTT
CASSSTGGNTDTQYF
>-|-|TRBV18|TRBJ2-3
TGTGCCAGCTCACCCCCTCTCCGGGGTAGCACAGATACGCAGTATTTT
CASSPPLRGSTDTQYF
>-|TRBD1|TRBV30|TRBJ2-7
TGTGCCTGGAGTGCCGGGACAGGGTGGCTCTACGAGCAGTACTTC
CAWSAGTGWLYEQYF
>-|-|TRBV30|TRBJ1-1
TGTGCCTGGAGTGCGTGGGAGGGCACTGAAGCTTTCTTT
CAWSAWEGTEAFF
>-|TRBD1|TRBV5-4|TRBJ1-3
TGTGCCAGCAGCCAAGCCGACAGGGATCGGAACACCATATATTTT
CASSQADRDRNTIYF
>-|-|TRBV5-1|TRBJ2-3
TGCGCCAGCAGCTTGGGCGGAGGGCGCACAGATACGCAGTATTTT
CASSLGGGRTDTQYF
>-|-|TRBV4-1|TRBJ1-1
TGCGCCAGCAGCCCTACAGGGAAATACACTGAAGCTTTCTTT
CASSPTGKYTEAFF
>-|-|TRBV6-5|TRBJ1-5
TGTGCCAGCAGTCCGCGGGGGGGCAATCAGCCCCAGCATTTT
CASSPRGGNQPQHF
>-|-|TRBV27|TRBJ2-5
TGTGCCAGCCGCTCGGCAGGTCGACAAGAGACCCAGTACTTC
CASRSAGRQETQYF
>-|-|TRBV5-1|TRBJ2-7
TGCGCCAGCAGCCCGGGGGTTCCATCCTACGAGCAGTACTTC
CASSPGVPSYEQYF
>-|-|TRBV5-1|TRBJ1-1
TGCGCCAGCAGCTGGAGTCGGGGGGACACTGAAGCTTTCTTT
CASSWSRGDTEAFF
>-|-|TRBV4-3|TRBJ1-6
TGCGCCAGCAGCCATGACAGCTCCTATAATTCACCCCTCCACTTT
CASSHDSSYNSPLHF
>few|TRBD1|TRBV5-1|TRBJ1-1
TGCGCCAGCAGCCAGGACAGGGCTGAAGCTTTCTTT
CASSQDRAEAFF
>-|-|TRBV4-1|TRBJ2-5
TGCGCCAGCAGCCCCCAGCGATCTATAGCGGAGACCCAGTACTTC
CASSPQRSIAETQYF